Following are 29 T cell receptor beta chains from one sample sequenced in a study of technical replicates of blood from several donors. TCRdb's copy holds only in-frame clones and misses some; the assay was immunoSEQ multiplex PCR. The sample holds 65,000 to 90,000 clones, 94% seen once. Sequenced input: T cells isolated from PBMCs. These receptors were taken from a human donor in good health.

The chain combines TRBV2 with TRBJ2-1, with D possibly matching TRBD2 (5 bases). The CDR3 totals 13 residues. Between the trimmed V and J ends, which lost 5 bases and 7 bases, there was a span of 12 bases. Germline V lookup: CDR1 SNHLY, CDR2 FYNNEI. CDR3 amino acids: CASSMGWENEQFF. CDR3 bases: TGTGCCAGCAGTATGGGCTGGGAGAATGAGCAGTTCTTC. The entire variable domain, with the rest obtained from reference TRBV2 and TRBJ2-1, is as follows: EPEVTQTPSHQVTQMGQEVILRCVPISNHLYFYWYRQILGQKVEFLVSFYNNEISEKSEIFDDQFSVERPDGSNFTLKIRSTKLEDSAMYFCASSMGWENEQFFGPGTRLTVL.

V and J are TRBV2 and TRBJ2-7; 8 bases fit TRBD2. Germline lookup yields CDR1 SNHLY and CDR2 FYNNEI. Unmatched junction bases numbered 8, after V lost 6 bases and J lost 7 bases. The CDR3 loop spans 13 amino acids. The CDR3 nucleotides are TGTGCCAGCAGGGATAGCGGGATGGAAGAGCAGTACTTC. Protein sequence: CASRDSGMEEQYF.

The DNA of the CDR3 is TGTGCCATCAGTGAGGCAACGACTAGGATTAAAAACATTCAGTACTTC. This sequence encodes CAISEATTRIKNIQYF. The chain employs TRBV10-3 and TRBJ2-4; D might be TRBD2 (6 bases). Germline V lookup: CDR1 ENHRY, CDR2 SYGVKD. CDR3 length: 16 residues. V dropped 2 bases and J dropped 4 bases, with 15 bases sitting between them.

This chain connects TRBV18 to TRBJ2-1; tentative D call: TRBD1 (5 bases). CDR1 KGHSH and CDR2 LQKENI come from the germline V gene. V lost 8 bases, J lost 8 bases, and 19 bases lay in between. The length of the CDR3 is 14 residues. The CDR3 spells CASPTPGRADEQFF. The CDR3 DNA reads TGTGCCAGCCCTACCCCGGGCAGGGCGGATGAGCAGTTCTTC.

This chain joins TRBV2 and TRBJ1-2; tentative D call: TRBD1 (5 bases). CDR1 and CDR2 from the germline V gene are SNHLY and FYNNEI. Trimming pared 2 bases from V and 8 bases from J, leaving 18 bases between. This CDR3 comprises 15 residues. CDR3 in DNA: TGTGCCAGCAGTGAACATGGTGGCAGGGTAGTCGGCTACACCTTC. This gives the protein CASSEHGGRVVGYTF. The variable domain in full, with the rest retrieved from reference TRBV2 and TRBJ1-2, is EPEVTQTPSHQVTQMGQEVILRCVPISNHLYFYWYRQILGQKVEFLVSFYNNEISEKSEIFDDQFSVERPDGSNFTLKIRSTKLEDSAMYFCASSEHGGRVVGYTFGSGTRLTVV.

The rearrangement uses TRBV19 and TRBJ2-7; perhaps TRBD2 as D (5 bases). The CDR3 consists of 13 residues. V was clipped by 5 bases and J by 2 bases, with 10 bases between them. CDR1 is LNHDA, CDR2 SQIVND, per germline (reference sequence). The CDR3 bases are TGTGCCAGTAGTTCGGTTAGCGCCTACGAGCAGTACTTC. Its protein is CASSSVSAYEQYF.

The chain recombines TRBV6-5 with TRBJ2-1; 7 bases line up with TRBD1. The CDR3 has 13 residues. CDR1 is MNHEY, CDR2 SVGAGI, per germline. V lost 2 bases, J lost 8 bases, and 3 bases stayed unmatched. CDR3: CASSYAQGYEQFF. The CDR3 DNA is TGTGCCAGCAGTTACGCACAGGGGTATGAGCAGTTCTTC.

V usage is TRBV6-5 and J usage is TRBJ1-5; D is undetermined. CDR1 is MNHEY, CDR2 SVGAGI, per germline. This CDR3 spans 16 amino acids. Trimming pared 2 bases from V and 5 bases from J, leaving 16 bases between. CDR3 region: CASSYPGSKEDQPQHF. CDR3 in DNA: TGTGCCAGCAGTTACCCCGGGTCGAAGGAGGATCAGCCCCAGCATTTT.

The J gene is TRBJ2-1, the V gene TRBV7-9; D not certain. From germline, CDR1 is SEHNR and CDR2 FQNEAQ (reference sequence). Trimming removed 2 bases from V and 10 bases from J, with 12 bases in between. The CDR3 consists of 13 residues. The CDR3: CASSLYPGWEQFF. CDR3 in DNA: TGTGCCAGCAGCTTATACCCAGGCTGGGAGCAGTTCTTC.

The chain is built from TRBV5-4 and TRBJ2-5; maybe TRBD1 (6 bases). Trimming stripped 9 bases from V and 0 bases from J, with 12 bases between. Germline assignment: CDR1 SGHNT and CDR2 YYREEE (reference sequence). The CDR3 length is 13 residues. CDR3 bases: TGTGCCACCCGGGACAAGTACCAAGAGACCCAGTACTTC. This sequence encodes CATRDKYQETQYF.

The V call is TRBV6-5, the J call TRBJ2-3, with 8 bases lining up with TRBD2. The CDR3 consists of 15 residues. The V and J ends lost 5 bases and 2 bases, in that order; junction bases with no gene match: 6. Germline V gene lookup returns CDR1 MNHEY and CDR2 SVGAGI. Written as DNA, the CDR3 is TGTGCCAGCAGTGGGGCGGGAGGACCCACAGATACGCAGTATTTT. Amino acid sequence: CASSGAGGPTDTQYF.

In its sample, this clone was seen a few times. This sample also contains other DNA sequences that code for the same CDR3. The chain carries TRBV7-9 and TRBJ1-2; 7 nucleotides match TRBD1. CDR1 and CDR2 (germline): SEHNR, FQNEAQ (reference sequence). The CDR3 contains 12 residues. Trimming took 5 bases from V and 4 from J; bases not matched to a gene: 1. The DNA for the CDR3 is TGTGCCAGCAGCAGGGACAGCTATGGCTACACCTTC. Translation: CASSRDSYGYTF.

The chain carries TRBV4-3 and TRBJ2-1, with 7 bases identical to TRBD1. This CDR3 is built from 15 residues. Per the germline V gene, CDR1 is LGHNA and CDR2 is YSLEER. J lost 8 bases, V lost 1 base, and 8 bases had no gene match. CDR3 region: CASSQGYRGMDEQFF. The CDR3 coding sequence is TGCGCCAGCAGCCAAGGGTACAGGGGTATGGATGAGCAGTTCTTC.

The CDR3 nucleotides are TGTGCCAGCAGTTTACAGAAATTCTACGAGCAGTACTTC. Its protein product is CASSLQKFYEQYF. The genes are TRBV6-5 and TRBJ2-7; D gene ambiguous. This CDR3 contains 13 residues. Germline CDR1 and CDR2: MNHEY and SVGAGI. The germline V and J ends were trimmed by 4 bases and 3 bases, with 10 bases remaining between them.

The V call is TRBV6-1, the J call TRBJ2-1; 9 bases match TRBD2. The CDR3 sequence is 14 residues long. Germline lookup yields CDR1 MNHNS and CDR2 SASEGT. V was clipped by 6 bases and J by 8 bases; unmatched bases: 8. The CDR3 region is CASRVAGVVDEQFF. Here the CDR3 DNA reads TGTGCCAGCAGAGTAGCGGGAGTAGTGGATGAGCAGTTCTTC.

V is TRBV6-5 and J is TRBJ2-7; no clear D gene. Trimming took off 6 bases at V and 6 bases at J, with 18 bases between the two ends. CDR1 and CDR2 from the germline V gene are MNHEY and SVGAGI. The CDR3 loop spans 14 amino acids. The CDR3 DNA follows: TGTGCCAGCAGCCGTACTACTATTGAAGGCGAGCAGTACTTC. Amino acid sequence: CASSRTTIEGEQYF.

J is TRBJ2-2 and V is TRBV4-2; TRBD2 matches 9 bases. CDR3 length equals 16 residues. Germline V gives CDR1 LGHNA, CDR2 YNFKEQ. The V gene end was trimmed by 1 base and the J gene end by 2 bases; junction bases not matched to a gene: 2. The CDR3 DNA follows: TGTGCCAGCAGCCAAGGACTAGCGGCCAACACCGGGGAGCTGTTTTTT. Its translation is CASSQGLAANTGELFF.

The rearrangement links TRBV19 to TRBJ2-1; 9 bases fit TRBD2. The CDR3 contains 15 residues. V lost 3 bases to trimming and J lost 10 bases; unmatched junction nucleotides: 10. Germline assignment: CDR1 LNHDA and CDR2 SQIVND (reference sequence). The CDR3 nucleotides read TGTGCCAGTAGTATTATGGCGGGAGGGACAAAAGAGCAGTTCTTC. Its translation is CASSIMAGGTKEQFF.

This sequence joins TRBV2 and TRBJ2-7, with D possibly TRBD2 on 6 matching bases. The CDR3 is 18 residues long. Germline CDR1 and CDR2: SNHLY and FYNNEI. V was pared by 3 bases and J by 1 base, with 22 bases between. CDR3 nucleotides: TGTGCCAGCAGTGATTACGGGAGTTCCCGTACGAGGTCCTACGAGCAGTACTTC. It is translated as CASSDYGSSRTRSYEQYF. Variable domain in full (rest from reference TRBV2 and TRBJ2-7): EPEVTQTPSHQVTQMGQEVILRCVPISNHLYFYWYRQILGQKVEFLVSFYNNEISEKSEIFDDQFSVERPDGSNFTLKIRSTKLEDSAMYFCASSDYGSSRTRSYEQYFGPGTRLTVT.

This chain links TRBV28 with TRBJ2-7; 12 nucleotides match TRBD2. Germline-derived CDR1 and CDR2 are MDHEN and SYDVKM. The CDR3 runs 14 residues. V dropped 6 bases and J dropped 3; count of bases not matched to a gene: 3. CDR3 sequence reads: CASSGLAGIYEQYF. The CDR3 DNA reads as TGTGCCAGCAGCGGACTAGCGGGAATCTACGAGCAGTACTTC.

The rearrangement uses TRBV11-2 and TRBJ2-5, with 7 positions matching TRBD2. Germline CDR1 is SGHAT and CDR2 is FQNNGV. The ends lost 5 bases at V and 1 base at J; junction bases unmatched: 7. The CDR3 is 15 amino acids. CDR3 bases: TGTGCCAGCAGCAGAGCGGGGAAAATCCAAGAGACCCAGTACTTC. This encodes CASSRAGKIQETQYF.

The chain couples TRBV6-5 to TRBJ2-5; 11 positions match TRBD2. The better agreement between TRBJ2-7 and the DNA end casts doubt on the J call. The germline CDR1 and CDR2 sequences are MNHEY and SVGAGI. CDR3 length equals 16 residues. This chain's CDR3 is CASSYSIAGGVNEQYF. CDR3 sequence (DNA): TGTGCCAGCAGTTACTCGATAGCGGGAGGGGTTAACGAGCAGTACTTC.

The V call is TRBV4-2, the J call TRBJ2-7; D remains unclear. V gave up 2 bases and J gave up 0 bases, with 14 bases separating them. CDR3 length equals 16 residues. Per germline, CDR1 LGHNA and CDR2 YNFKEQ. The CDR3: CASSQNTAFLSYEQYF. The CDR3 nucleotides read TGTGCCAGCAGCCAAAATACAGCCTTTCTCTCCTACGAGCAGTACTTC.

The DNA of the CDR3 is TGTGCCTGGAGTGTAATTCAGGGAAGCTACGAGCAGTACTTC. It codes for CAWSVIQGSYEQYF. V and J are TRBV30 and TRBJ2-7; weak D call: TRBD1 (5 bases). Between the trimmed V and J ends, which lost 0 bases and 3 bases, there was a span of 12 bases. Per the germline V gene, CDR1 is GTSNPN and CDR2 is SVGIG (reference sequence). The CDR3 runs 14 residues.

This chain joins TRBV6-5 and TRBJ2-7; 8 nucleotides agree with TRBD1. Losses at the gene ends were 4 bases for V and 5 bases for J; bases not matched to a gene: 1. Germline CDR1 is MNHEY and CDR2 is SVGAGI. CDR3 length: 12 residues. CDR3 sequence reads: CASSWTGNEQYF. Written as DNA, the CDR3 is TGTGCCAGCAGTTGGACAGGGAACGAGCAGTACTTC.

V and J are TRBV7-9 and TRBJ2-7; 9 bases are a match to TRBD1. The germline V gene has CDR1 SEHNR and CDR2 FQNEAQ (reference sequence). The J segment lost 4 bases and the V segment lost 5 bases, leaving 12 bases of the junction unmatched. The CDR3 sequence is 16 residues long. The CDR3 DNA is TGTGCCAGCAGCGCCCCGGGACAGGGTCTACTTTACGAGCAGTACTTC. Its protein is CASSAPGQGLLYEQYF.

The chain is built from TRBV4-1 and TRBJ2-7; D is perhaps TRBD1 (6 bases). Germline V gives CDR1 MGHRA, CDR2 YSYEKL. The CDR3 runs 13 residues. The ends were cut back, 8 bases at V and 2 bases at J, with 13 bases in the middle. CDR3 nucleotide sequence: TGCGCCAGCGCTAGGGGACAAACCTACGAGCAGTACTTC. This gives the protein CASARGQTYEQYF.

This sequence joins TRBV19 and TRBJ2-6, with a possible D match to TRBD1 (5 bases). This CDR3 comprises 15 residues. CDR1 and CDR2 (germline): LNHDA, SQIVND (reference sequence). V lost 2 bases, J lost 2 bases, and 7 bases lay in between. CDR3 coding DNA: TGTGCCAGTAGTATACAGGGTACTGGGGCCAACGTCCTGACTTTC. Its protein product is CASSIQGTGANVLTF.

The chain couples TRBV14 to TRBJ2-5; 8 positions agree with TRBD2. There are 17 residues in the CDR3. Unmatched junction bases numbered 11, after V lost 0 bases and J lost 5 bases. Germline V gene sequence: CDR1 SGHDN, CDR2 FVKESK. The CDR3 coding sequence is TGTGCCAGCAGCCAAGATCTTTTTCGCGGGAGGCACGAGACCCAGTACTTC. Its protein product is CASSQDLFRGRHETQYF.